This TCR beta chain was sequenced in a study of blood T cell repertoires in COVID-19. Study as a whole: Samples came from the United States, Italy and Spain, spanning acute and convalescent COVID-19. PBMCs, B-cell-depleted T cells, or T cells were the source of the cDNA or gDNA that made up the material.

Original processing methods: Amplification with reference gene primers provided the estimates of nucleated cell counts. TCRdb's copy holds only in-frame clones and misses some; the assay was immunoSEQ multiplex PCR. V and J calls and clone size follow that table, whereas D and trimming were derived from the DNA. The sample lists some 77,000 clones, around 90% seen once, with roughly 4.5% in the top ten. The CDR3 length is 13 residues. This TCR derives from a woman of 80 years or more with active or convalescent COVID-19. V gene TRBV1 combines with J gene TRBJ2-7; TRBD2 reflects the table's D call only, with no check against the DNA. TRBV1 is annotated as a pseudogene. Sample: peripheral blood. CDR3 sequence (DNA): TGCACCAGGGGACTAGGGTGTATCTACGAGCAGTACTTC. Protein sequence: CTRGLGCIYEQYF.